This TCR beta chain was recorded in a study of identical twins. Study-level results: Researchers caution that invariant MAIT and iNKT cells could partly confound zero-insertion analyses. Whereas memory repertoires showed no such difference, abundant cord blood beta clonotypes carried fewer insertions.

This clonotype was found many times. What it binds is not known. Healthy Caucasians provided all donations. Unique molecular identifiers were present on cDNA, and template switching added a universal primer site. MiXCR, applied by TCRdb to the 5' RACE reads, yields one record per CDR3 protein. This table holds approximately 220,000 distinct CDR3 sequences, about 7.5% found once. The CDR3 covers 16 residues. V lost 0 bases and J lost 6; bases outside the gene matches: 5. Germline CDR1 reads SGHRS; CDR2 reads YFSETQ. These records were also assigned to another study, of yellow fever vaccine responses in identical twins.

The chain uses TRBV5-1 and TRBJ2-2, with 10 bases that match TRBD1. The receptor was derived from a woman aged 18-35 years in good health. Source material: memory (CD45RO+) T cells sorted from blood. The CDR3 spells CASSLGDRGRPGELFF. The CDR3 nucleotides are TGCGCCAGCAGCTTGGGAGACAGGGGGCGCCCCGGGGAGCTGTTTTTT.